This T cell receptor (beta chain) stems from a study of blood T cell repertoires in COVID-19. Study-wide background: The study drew acute and convalescent COVID-19 samples from the United States, Italy and Spain.

Assay used: immunoSEQ multiplex PCR; TCRdb lists only in-frame clones, some missing. The sample lists 290,000 or so clones, approximately 85% occurring once. The sequence was obtained from a man aged 45-65 years with active or convalescent COVID-19. The specimen was peripheral blood.

CDR3 DNA sequence: TGTGCCAGCAGCCAGGTGGCAGAAAGGTACGAGCAGTACTTC. The encoded protein is CASSQVAERYEQYF. The V gene is TRBV11-1, the J gene TRBJ2-7; D gene ambiguous. The V gene lost 5 bases and the J gene lost 4 bases, with 15 bases spanning the gap. Germline V gene lookup returns CDR1 SGHAT and CDR2 FQDESV (reference sequence). CDR3 size: 14 residues.